This record covers a single TCR beta chain. What it recognizes is unknown. Genomic DNA from each subset was divided evenly over several immunoSEQ plates. TCRdb keeps only in-frame clones here, not all; method: immunoSEQ multiplex PCR. The data contain about 2,500,000 clones, roughly nine tenths of them seen just once; the ten biggest clones take up 0.13% to 0.15%. These data belong to a study of shared clonotypes between healthy human individuals. Study details: With ages of 18 to 49, the donors were a couple of women and a few men. Study outcomes and limitations: The study found lower generation probabilities in non-shared clonotypes than in those shared by all four donors.

The CDR3 has 15 amino acids. V was shortened by 0 bases and J by 5 bases, with 11 bases between the two germline ends. CDR1 and CDR2 (germline): SGHNT, YENEEA. This chain links TRBV11-3 with TRBJ2-1; possible D gene TRBD2, 6 bases. Sequences were obtained from naive CD4+ T cells sorted from blood. Described subset: CD45RA+ positively selected. This TCR derives from a man between 18 and 35 years old in good health. The CDR3, as DNA: TGTGCCAGCAGCTTAGACGGTAGCGGAAACAATGAGCAGTTCTTC. This codes for CASSLDGSGNNEQFF.